This entry describes one T cell receptor beta chain. Its specific antigen is unknown. Per-base qualities were not stored, and no clone one base away is much larger. The data belong to a study of T cell responses to AZD1222 COVID-19 vaccine (dated by TCRdb to the early 2020s). With regard to the full study: TCR sequencing was performed for over 230 trial participants, of whom some 200 were given two doses of AZD1222 and about 25 were given two doses of MenACWY control vaccine. Enrollment into the trials was organized by age into subgroups of 18-55, 56-69 and 70-plus years, and those subgroups contained about 160, 30 and 59 TCR-sequenced participants, respectively.

Broad study findings and their caveats: Most participants were white British and females outnumbered males, and the authors suggested that clonal diversity may have been underestimated. A significant rise in spike-specific TCR breadth and depth was observed after two AZD1222 doses relative to day 0 and relative to MenACWY recipients. The vaccine-associated CD4 TCRs covered the entire spike protein, and the dominant responses fell in regions 160-218 and 743-854. In the small 56-69-year group, the increase in depth fell short of significance, most likely because of low power. Epitopes outside the regions mutated in the B.1.351 and B.1.1.7 variants were reportedly recognized by nearly half of the unique spike-specific TCRs. No day 14 peak-response samples were available, so repertoires were characterized only after the peak T cell response. Conclusions about previously exposed vaccinees are limited, since just a handful of AZD1222 recipients were seropositive for SARS-CoV-2 at baseline.

The CDR3 regions of human TCRbeta chains were subjected to immunosequencing. Regarding the original processing steps: TCRs in the repertoires were matched against a reference library of SARS-CoV-2-specific TCRs that had been generated with the MIRA antigen-specificity platform. Breadth meant the fraction of unique TCRs that were SARS-CoV-2-associated, whereas depth meant the fraction of total T cells that were SARS-CoV-2-associated. Using the MIRA data, each spike-specific TCR was mapped to the spike region that the TCR reacts to and placed in a CD4 or CD8 class. Log10-transformed breadth and depth values were compared by one-way ANOVA with Sidak's multiple comparisons tests. In TCRdb, the immuneACCESS table is reduced to in-frame sequences with V and J assigned. These tables do not hold every clone; where another copy was compared, an unresolved V gene accounts for under half, and the others remain unexplained. That table supplies the V and J calls and clone size; D and trimming were determined from the DNA. Here the sample has under 80,000 clones; more than 65% occur a single time. The ten largest clones represent approximately 20% of the sample.

The CDR3 spans 17 residues, from the cysteine through the phenylalanine. Kept here is only the CDR3 DNA, which spans 51 bases and is read in frame from base 1. As encoded in the germline V gene, CDR1 is SGHRS while CDR2 is YFSETQ. V is cut back by 4 bases and J by 4 bases, with 15 bases in the junction unmatched. This specimen's time point label, per the study, means: baseline before first vaccination. The label giving this sample's treatment or condition can be read as: meningococcal conjugate vaccine given as trial control. The vaccinee samples were drawn from two UK trials, COV001 and COV002, one of which was a single-blind randomized controlled phase 2/3 trial testing AZD1222 (ChAdOx1 nCoV-19) in healthy adults. For TCRbeta chain sequencing, PBMC samples were collected from trial participants at day 0 and at day 28 after the second dose.

Sequences were derived from peripheral blood, sampled on day 0 of MenACWY control vaccination. Rearrangement joined TRBV5-1 to TRBJ1-1; TRBD1 lines up with 8 middle nucleotides. The sequence was collected from an adult in good health. The CDR3 protein sequence reads: CASSPRPGGSKITEAFF. The nucleotide sequence reads TGCGCCAGCAGCCCCCGGCCAGGGGGCTCGAAGATCACTGAAGCTTTCTTT.